A single sample is the source of the 17 T cell receptor beta chains below, sequenced in a study of cytomegalovirus exposure and HLA in healthy donors. The PCR was carried out with 60 Vbeta primers and 13 Jbeta primers. The data were produced by immunoSEQ multiplex PCR, yet TCRdb's version contains in-frame clones alone and is incomplete. The table lists about 190,000 clones, roughly 80% of them singletons. The sequencing input was PBMCs. These receptor sequences come from a man aged 45-60 years in good health and CMV-seronegative.

J is TRBJ1-6 and V is TRBV4-1, with D perhaps matching TRBD1 (6 bases). V was trimmed by 0 bases and J by 12 bases, leaving 15 bases between them. Germline lookup yields CDR1 MGHRA and CDR2 YSYEKL. This CDR3 has 15 amino acids. The CDR3 protein is CASSQDLGRGQPLHF. The CDR3 DNA reads TGCGCCAGCAGCCAAGATTTGGGGAGGGGACAACCCCTCCACTTT.

This chain links TRBV7-9 with TRBJ1-1; maybe TRBD1 (5 bases). CDR1 and CDR2 (germline): SEHNR, FQNEAQ (reference sequence). Trimming removed 5 bases at V and 0 bases at J, with 22 bases between. This CDR3 has 18 amino acids. The CDR3 is CASSPPNRNRQMNTEAFF. In DNA, the CDR3 is TGTGCCAGCAGCCCCCCCAACCGGAACAGACAGATGAACACTGAAGCTTTCTTT.

This chain joins TRBV29-1 and TRBJ2-1; D possibly corresponds to TRBD1 (6 bases). This CDR3 region has 13 residues. Germline V lookup: CDR1 SQVTM, CDR2 ANQGSEA. The V gene lost 7 bases and the J gene lost 7 bases, with 17 bases spanning the gap. CDR3 residues: CSASNREGNEQFF. CDR3 sequence (DNA): TGCAGCGCATCTAACAGGGAAGGTAATGAGCAGTTCTTC.

The J gene is TRBJ2-7, the V gene TRBV11-2; weak D call: TRBD1 (6 bases). V shed 6 bases and J shed 1 base, with 13 bases lying between them. Germline-derived CDR1 and CDR2 are SGHAT and FQNNGV. The length of the CDR3 is 14 residues. The CDR3 spells CASSSGAQSYEQYF. In DNA form, the CDR3 reads TGTGCCAGCAGTTCAGGGGCTCAGTCCTACGAGCAGTACTTC.

The V gene is TRBV6-4, the J gene TRBJ1-1; D is perhaps TRBD1 (5 bases). Germline V gene sequence: CDR1 MRHNA, CDR2 SNTAGT. V dropped 6 bases and J dropped 1 base, with 12 bases sitting between them. CDR3 length equals 14 residues. CDR3 residues: CASRTDRSNTEAFF. The DNA of the CDR3 is TGTGCCAGCAGGACTGACAGATCGAACACTGAAGCTTTCTTT.

The chain links TRBV7-9 to TRBJ2-7, with no clear D. V lost 1 base, J lost 5 bases, and 9 bases lay in between. The CDR3 length is 13 residues. The V gene's germline CDR1 is SEHNR and CDR2 FQNEAQ (reference sequence). CDR3 DNA sequence: TGTGCCAGCAGCTTAGGCGGCGTGCACGAGCAGTACTTC. Translation gives CASSLGGVHEQYF.

The chain has TRBV4-1 and TRBJ1-3; 10 bases line up with TRBD1. The CDR3 spans 16 residues. V trimming: 1 base; J trimming: 7 bases; junction bases outside the gene matches: 7. Germline V lookup: CDR1 MGHRA, CDR2 YSYEKL. For the CDR3, the DNA is TGCGCCAGCAGCCAAGCGGGGGACAGGGGTAGGAACACCATATATTTT. Its translation is CASSQAGDRGRNTIYF.

The chain employs TRBV19 and TRBJ2-2, with D hard to call. Germline loops: CDR1 LNHDA, CDR2 SQIVND (reference sequence). V was trimmed by 5 bases and J by 1 base, leaving 8 bases between them. This CDR3 region has 14 residues. CDR3 in amino acids: CASSPLGNTGELFF. Written as DNA, the CDR3 is TGTGCCAGTAGTCCGCTCGGGAACACCGGGGAGCTGTTTTTT.

The V gene is TRBV28, the J gene TRBJ2-1, with TRBD2 identical over 9 bases. This CDR3 spans 18 amino acids. J gave up 0 bases and V 5 bases, and 11 bases lay outside the gene matches. In germline, CDR1 is MDHEN, CDR2 SYDVKM. CDR3: CASSTIAGALFSYNEQFF. The CDR3 DNA follows: TGTGCCAGCAGTACCATAGCGGGGGCCCTTTTCTCCTACAATGAGCAGTTCTTC.

The rearrangement uses TRBV25-1 and TRBJ2-5; 11 bases align to TRBD1. Germline V gene data show CDR1 as MGHDK and CDR2 as SYGVNS. V lost 1 base to trimming and J lost 5 bases; unmatched junction nucleotides: 3. The CDR3 has 15 amino acids. The DNA for the CDR3 is TGTGCCAGCAGTGAATGGACAGGGGGCAGGGAGACCCAGTACTTC. It yields the protein CASSEWTGGRETQYF.

This clone came up a few times. This sequence joins TRBV19 and TRBJ1-4; tentative D call: TRBD1 (5 bases). Between the trimmed V and J ends, which lost 4 bases and 5 bases, there was a span of 11 bases. The CDR3 runs 14 residues. CDR1 LNHDA and CDR2 SQIVND come from the germline V gene (reference sequence). CDR3 in amino acids: CASSTTASNEKLFF. CDR3 in DNA: TGTGCCAGTAGTACGACAGCTTCGAATGAAAAACTGTTTTTT.

The chain links TRBV7-8 to TRBJ2-1; a possible D gene is TRBD2 (5 bases). The CDR3 spans 13 residues. V gave up 10 bases and J gave up 3 bases, with 13 bases separating them. Germline values: CDR1 SGHVS, CDR2 FQNEAQ. CDR3 in amino acids: CATLEGSYNEQFF. The CDR3 bases are TGTGCCACCCTCGAGGGTAGCTACAATGAGCAGTTCTTC.

The gene calls are TRBV28 and TRBJ2-5, with 7 bases lining up with TRBD2. Looked up from germline, CDR1 is MDHEN and CDR2 is SYDVKM. This CDR3 is built from 14 residues. V trimming: 6 bases; J trimming: 6 bases; junction bases outside the gene matches: 10. Here the CDR3 DNA reads TGTGCCAGCAGATCCTGGGGGGAGGGCCAGACCCAGTACTTC. Amino acids: CASRSWGEGQTQYF.

V and J are TRBV2 and TRBJ1-5; no definite D call. From germline, CDR1 is SNHLY and CDR2 FYNNEI. V gave up 8 bases and J gave up 2 bases, with 16 bases separating them. This CDR3 is built from 15 residues. CDR3 coding DNA: TGTGCCAGCGATCGGGGAGGAAGGGGCAATCAGCCCCAGCATTTT. Amino acid sequence: CASDRGGRGNQPQHF.

A few counts support this clone. The CDR3 region is CASSRGLTEAFF. DNA of the CDR3: TGTGCCAGCAGCAGGGGCCTCACTGAAGCTTTCTTT. V gene TRBV2 combines with J gene TRBJ1-1, with D possibly being TRBD1 (6 bases). V was trimmed by 6 bases and J by 4 bases, leaving 9 bases between them. Germline-derived CDR1 and CDR2 are SNHLY and FYNNEI. CDR3 length: 12 residues.

V and J are TRBV5-8 and TRBJ1-1, with unresolved D. With 1 base removed from V and 7 bases from J, the gap between germline ends came to 11 bases. The CDR3 consists of 13 residues. Germline V gene lookup returns CDR1 SGHTS and CDR2 YDEGEE. The CDR3 coding sequence is TGTGCCAGCAGCTTGTATGAGCGAAGTGAAGCTTTCTTT. Translation gives CASSLYERSEAFF. Drawing the rest from reference TRBV5-8 and TRBJ1-1, the complete variable domain is EAGVTQSPTHLIKTRGQQATLRCSPISGHTSVYWYQQALGLGLQFLLWYDEGEERNRGNFPPRFSGRQFPNYSSELNVNALELEDSALYLCASSLYERSEAFFGQGTRLTVV.

The chain employs TRBV7-2 and TRBJ1-5, with TRBD1 identical over 7 bases. V lost 1 base to trimming and J lost 6 bases; unmatched junction nucleotides: 3. Looked up from germline, CDR1 is SGHTA and CDR2 is FQGNSA. The CDR3 is 14 amino acids. The CDR3 loop reads CASSLEGGSQPQHF. CDR3 DNA sequence: TGTGCCAGCAGCTTAGAAGGGGGCAGTCAGCCCCAGCATTTT.